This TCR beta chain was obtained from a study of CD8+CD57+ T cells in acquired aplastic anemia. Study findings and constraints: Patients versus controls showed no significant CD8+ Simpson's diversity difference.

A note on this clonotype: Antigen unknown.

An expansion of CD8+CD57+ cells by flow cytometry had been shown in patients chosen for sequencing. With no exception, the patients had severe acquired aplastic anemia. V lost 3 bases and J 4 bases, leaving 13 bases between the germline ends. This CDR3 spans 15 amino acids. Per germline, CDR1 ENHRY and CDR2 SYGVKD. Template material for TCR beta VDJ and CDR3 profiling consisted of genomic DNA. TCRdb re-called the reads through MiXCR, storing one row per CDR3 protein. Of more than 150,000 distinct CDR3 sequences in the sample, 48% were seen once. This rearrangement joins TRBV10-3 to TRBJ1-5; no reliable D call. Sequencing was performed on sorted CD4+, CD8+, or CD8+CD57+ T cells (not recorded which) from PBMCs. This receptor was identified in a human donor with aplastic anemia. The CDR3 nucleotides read TGTGCCATCAGTGAATTGGGGATTCCTAATCAGCCCCAGCATTTT. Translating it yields CAISELGIPNQPQHF.